The rows below give T cell receptor beta chains drawn from one sample of a study of cytomegalovirus exposure and HLA in healthy donors. The assay was immunoSEQ multiplex PCR, and TCRdb's table has in-frame clones only and misses some. The data show roughly 150,000 clones, with less than 65% seen just once and 3% held by the top ten. The sample consisted of PBMCs. The receptors shown here come from a woman aged 30 to 39 in good health and CMV-seropositive. The CDR3 runs from the conserved cysteine through the conserved F or W. The D gene is left open where the match is weak. The size field is filled for only some rows; it gives once, few, many or a size class.

V gene,clone size,J gene,D gene,CDR3 protein,CDR3 DNA
TRBV27,.,TRBJ2-3,.,CASSLRRATDTQYF,TGTGCCAGCAGTCTTCGGCGGGCCACAGATACGCAGTATTTT
TRBV5-1,few,TRBJ2-2,TRBD2,CASRGSGGVTGELFF,TGCGCCAGCAGAGGCAGCGGGGGGGTCACCGGGGAGCTGTTTTTT
TRBV5-1,few,TRBJ2-5,TRBD2,CASSPAFGTSGETQYF,TGCGCCAGCAGCCCCGCCTTTGGAACTAGCGGGGAGACCCAGTACTTC
TRBV5-1,few,TRBJ1-5,.,CASSPAGGSNQPQHF,TGCGCCAGCAGCCCTGCGGGGGGAAGCAATCAGCCCCAGCATTTT
TRBV6-4,.,TRBJ1-2,.,CASSEAGSGGYTF,TGTGCCAGCAGTGAGGCAGGGTCGGGCGGCTACACCTTC
TRBV27,.,TRBJ1-1,TRBD1,CASSLDRGRTEAFF,TGTGCCAGCAGCCTAGACAGGGGGCGGACTGAAGCTTTCTTT
TRBV4-1,few,TRBJ2-7,.,CASSQANRAYEQYF,TGCGCCAGCAGCCAAGCGAACAGAGCCTACGAGCAGTACTTC
TRBV27,.,TRBJ2-1,.,CASRRGGQSNEQFF,TGTGCCAGCAGGAGGGGGGGGCAGAGCAATGAGCAGTTCTTC
TRBV27,few,TRBJ2-2,TRBD1,CASTLTGVNTGELFF,TGTGCCAGCACTTTGACAGGGGTGAACACCGGGGAGCTGTTTTTT
TRBV5-4,.,TRBJ2-2,TRBD1,CASSRDRYTGELFF,TGTGCCAGCAGCCGGGACAGGTACACCGGGGAGCTGTTTTTT
TRBV7-9,few,TRBJ1-1,.,CASETGMNTEAFF,TGTGCCAGCGAGACCGGGATGAACACTGAAGCTTTCTTT
TRBV30,.,TRBJ2-7,.,CAWSVSWTVEQYF,TGTGCCTGGAGTGTGAGTTGGACTGTAGAGCAGTACTTC
TRBV27,few,TRBJ2-3,.,CASSFGLSQYF,TGTGCCAGCAGTTTCGGGTTGTCGCAGTATTTT
TRBV20-1,.,TRBJ2-7,.,CSAETNYEQYF,TGCAGTGCTGAGACAAACTACGAGCAGTACTTC
TRBV5-5,.,TRBJ2-5,.,CASSLLSGGQTQYF,TGTGCCAGCAGCTTGCTCTCTGGGGGCCAGACCCAGTACTTC
TRBV11-2,.,TRBJ2-2,.,CASSLTDTGELFF,TGTGCCAGCAGCTTGACAGACACCGGGGAGCTGTTTTTT
TRBV15,.,TRBJ2-2,.,CAIPRPGHYSGELFF,TGTGCCATCCCGAGGCCGGGACACTACTCCGGGGAGCTGTTTTTT
TRBV6-5,.,TRBJ2-7,TRBD1,CASTRSAGGPYEQYF,TGTGCCAGCACCCGCTCGGCAGGGGGCCCTTACGAGCAGTACTTC
TRBV7-2,.,TRBJ1-3,TRBD1,CASSRYRGASDTIYF,TGTGCCAGCAGCCGGTACAGGGGGGCCTCAGACACCATATATTTT
TRBV18,.,TRBJ1-4,.,CASSALQGPSSNEKLFF,TGTGCCAGCTCAGCTCTTCAGGGTCCCTCATCTAATGAAAAACTGTTTTTT
TRBV28,.,TRBJ2-5,.,CASSLSGQMDETQYF,TGTGCCAGCAGTTTAAGCGGGCAGATGGATGAGACCCAGTACTTC
TRBV30,.,TRBJ1-3,.,CAWGGIGTYGNTIYF,TGTGCCTGGGGGGGGATCGGGACGTACGGAAACACCATATATTTT
TRBV5-1,many,TRBJ1-1,.,CASQHSGGKMNTEAFF,TGCGCCAGCCAACATTCTGGGGGGAAGATGAACACTGAAGCTTTCTTT
TRBV5-6,.,TRBJ2-2,TRBD1,CASSFLGTGNHGELFF,TGTGCCAGCAGCTTTCTTGGGACAGGGAACCACGGGGAGCTGTTTTTT
TRBV5-1,.,TRBJ2-5,TRBD2,CASSRMGASGAETQYF,TGCGCCAGCAGCAGGATGGGGGCTAGCGGGGCGGAGACCCAGTACTTC
TRBV5-4,few,TRBJ2-1,.,CASSLAGFNNEQFF,TGTGCCAGCAGCTTGGCGGGGTTTAACAATGAGCAGTTCTTC
TRBV4-2,.,TRBJ2-1,TRBD1,CASSQEESGGWSSYNEQFF,TGTGCCAGCAGCCAAGAGGAATCAGGGGGCTGGTCGTCCTACAATGAGCAGTTCTTC
TRBV5-1,.,TRBJ2-1,TRBD2,CASSWELAGGLDEQFF,TGCGCCAGCAGCTGGGAACTAGCGGGGGGGCTCGATGAGCAGTTCTTC
TRBV11-2,.,TRBJ1-2,TRBD1,CASSLAGTGRDGYTF,TGTGCCAGCAGCTTAGCCGGGACAGGGCGGGATGGCTACACCTTC
TRBV27,.,TRBJ2-3,.,CASGGSGGTQYF,TGTGCCAGCGGGGGTTCAGGGGGGACGCAGTATTTT
TRBV10-1,.,TRBJ2-5,TRBD2,CASSDSGRLQETQYF,TGCGCCAGCAGTGATAGCGGGAGGCTCCAAGAGACCCAGTACTTC
TRBV7-2,few,TRBJ2-5,TRBD2,CASSPLAGAGETQYF,TGTGCCAGCAGCCCTTTAGCGGGAGCGGGGGAGACCCAGTACTTC
TRBV9,few,TRBJ1-2,TRBD1,CASSLSTGTDYGYTF,TGTGCCAGCAGCTTAAGTACCGGGACAGACTATGGCTACACCTTC
TRBV6-1,.,TRBJ1-1,.,CASSDIYGDRATSTEAFF,TGTGCCAGCAGTGATATTTACGGGGATCGGGCTACAAGCACTGAAGCTTTCTTT
TRBV2,.,TRBJ2-3,TRBD2,CASLTGTSGTDTQYF,TGTGCCAGCTTAACCGGGACTAGCGGCACAGATACGCAGTATTTT
TRBV28,.,TRBJ1-2,TRBD1,CASSFIVGQGMAYTF,TGTGCCAGCAGTTTTATTGTGGGACAGGGTATGGCCTACACCTTC
TRBV5-4,.,TRBJ2-1,TRBD2,CASSSSGGAIHEQFF,TGTGCCAGCAGCTCTAGCGGGGGGGCCATCCATGAGCAGTTCTTC
TRBV2,.,TRBJ2-7,.,CASSGVAGAREQYF,TGTGCCAGCAGTGGGGTGGCGGGGGCCCGAGAGCAGTACTTC
TRBV10-2,.,TRBJ1-1,.,CASSVAGTEAFF,TGCGCCAGCAGTGTCGCAGGCACTGAAGCTTTCTTT
TRBV2,few,TRBJ1-1,TRBD1,CASSEGTGGFMNTEAFF,TGTGCCAGCAGTGAAGGGACAGGGGGTTTCATGAACACTGAAGCTTTCTTT
TRBV10-1,.,TRBJ2-7,.,CASSAGVSYEQYF,TGCGCCAGCAGTGCGGGGGTCTCCTACGAGCAGTACTTC
TRBV18,.,TRBJ1-1,.,CASSPAENTEAFF,TGTGCTAGCTCACCGGCAGAGAACACTGAAGCTTTCTTT